Presented here are 26 T cell receptor beta chains from one specimen sequenced in a study of T cells in women clearing cervical HPV infection (dated by TCRdb to the late 2010s). The library came from the immunoSEQ multiplex PCR assay. Imported from immuneACCESS, the table was reduced by TCRdb to in-frame sequences with V and J called. These copies leave out some clones; in studies compared against another copy, an unresolved V gene accounts for under half, and the cause of the remainder is not known. This specimen's table enumerates 20,000 to 25,000 clones. The ten largest clones take up around 25% of the sample. Input material: blood buffy coat. Receptors were obtained from a woman between 18 and 69 years old with a cervical HPV16 infection that either progressed to CIN3+ or cleared (not recorded which).

Points on this clone: The read falls 3 residues short of the CDR3 end, and the missing part is taken from the germline J gene. This rearrangement joins TRBV7-9 to TRBJ1-4; D not resolved. Germline V gives CDR1 SEHNR, CDR2 FQNEAQ (reference sequence). CDR3 length: 12 amino acids. V was cut by 7 bases and J by 2 bases, with 5 bases left in between. Incomplete CDR3 DNA: TGTGCCAGCATCGGGACTAATGAAAAA. The encoded protein is CASIGTNEK. The whole CDR3 region reads CASIGTNEKLFF. Complete variable domain (other parts from reference TRBV7-9 and TRBJ1-4): DTGVSQNPRHKITKRGQNVTFRCDPISEHNRLYWYRQTLGQGPEFLTYFQNEAQLEKSRLLSDRFSAERPKGSFSTLEIQRTEQGDSAMYLCASIGTNEKLFFGSGTQLSVL.

As for this clone: The read gets to within 3 residues of the CDR3 end, and the germline J gene fills in the rest. The chain couples TRBV7-8 to TRBJ1-3, with D hard to call. This CDR3 region has 15 residues. Germline CDR1 SGHVS, CDR2 FQNEAQ. The V end was cut by 4 bases, the J end by 3 bases, with 13 bases between. The CDR3: CASSSGSVGGNTIYF. CDR3 DNA, as far as it was read: TGTGCCAGCAGCTCGGGTAGTGTAGGTGGAAACACC.

A note on this clone: Read coverage stops 3 residues before the CDR3 terminus; the germline J gene supplies the remainder. The chain carries TRBV7-8 and TRBJ1-2; D gene ambiguous. V dropped 1 base and J dropped 4 bases, with 10 bases sitting between them. The CDR3 sequence is 14 residues long. Germline loops: CDR1 SGHVS, CDR2 FQNEAQ. The CDR3 reads CASSLGSAGYGYTF. The sequenced CDR3 bases are TGTGCCAGCAGCTTAGGTTCCGCGGGCTATGGC.

As regards this clone: The sequence runs out 3 residues before the end of the CDR3; the remainder is reconstructed from the germline J gene. The rearrangement links TRBV5-4 to TRBJ1-3, with 8 bases identical to TRBD1. After removal of 0 bases from V and 8 bases from J, the junction contained 7 bases not matched to a gene. There are 15 residues in the CDR3. Germline loops: CDR1 SGHNT, CDR2 YYREEE (reference sequence). The CDR3 DNA, read in part, is TGTGCCAGCAGCTTGGATCCAGGGGGCCAGCACACC. It encodes CASSLDPGGQHT. The CDR3, in full, reads CASSLDPGGQHTIYF.

Concerning this clone: The read falls 3 residues short of the CDR3 end, and the missing part is taken from the germline J gene. V and J are TRBV5-6 and TRBJ2-7; 8 nucleotides line up with TRBD1. The CDR3 covers 14 residues. CDR1 and CDR2 (germline): SGHDT, YYEEEE. With V trimmed by 2 bases and J by 2 bases, 3 bases remained unmatched. CDR3 DNA, as far as it was read: TGTGCCAGCAGCTTTTGGGACAGGACCTACGAG. Protein: CASSFWDRTYE. The entire CDR3 is CASSFWDRTYEQYF.

As to this clone: The sequenced fragment ends 3 residues before the CDR3 boundary, so the rest is inferred from the germline J gene. The chain links TRBV5-1 to TRBJ2-7, with TRBD2 matching over 12 bases. Germline V gene sequence: CDR1 SGHRS, CDR2 YFSETQ. This CDR3 comprises 17 residues. V was pared by 4 bases and J by 6 bases, with 14 bases of the junction left unmatched. The CDR3 loop reads CASSAQSSGRASFEQYF. The CDR3 DNA, read in part, is TGCGCCAGCAGCGCCCAATCTAGCGGGAGGGCCTCTTTCGAG.

Regarding this clone: The read gets to within 3 residues of the CDR3 end, and the germline J gene fills in the rest. The rearrangement uses TRBV29-1 and TRBJ1-6; D is unclear. The CDR3 extends over 17 amino acids. V lost 0 bases to trimming and J lost 7 bases, with 19 bases between them. CDR1 and CDR2 (germline): SQVTM, ANQGSEA. The CDR3 bases that were read are TGCAGCGTTGAAGACCAACCCCCGACACGGAAGAATTCACCC. This encodes CSVEDQPPTRKNSP. The entire CDR3 protein reads CSVEDQPPTRKNSPLHF. The full variable domain, with the rest looked up from reference TRBV29-1 and TRBJ1-6, is SAVISQKPSRDICQRGTSLTIQCQVDSQVTMMFWYRQQPGQSLTLIATANQGSEATYESGFVIDKFPISRPNLTFSTLTVSNMSPEDSSIYLCSVEDQPPTRKNSPLHFGNGTRLTVT.

The chain's CDR3 is CASTERVGTGRNGYTF. CDR3 bases read: TGTGCCAGCACCGAGCGGGTTGGGACAGGGCGTAATGGC. The chain couples TRBV2 to TRBJ1-2, with TRBD1 identical over 9 bases. The read stops 3 residues short of the end of the CDR3; the missing end is completed from the germline J gene. The V and J ends lost 7 bases and 6 bases, in that order; junction bases with no gene match: 15. The CDR3 extends over 16 amino acids. The germline V gene has CDR1 SNHLY and CDR2 FYNNEI.

Comments on this clone: The read gets to within 3 residues of the CDR3 end, and the germline J gene fills in the rest. The rearrangement uses TRBV5-1 and TRBJ2-3; tentatively, D is TRBD2 (6 bases). The germline V gene encodes CDR1 SGHRS and CDR2 YFSETQ. The CDR3 length is 15 residues. The sequenced part of the CDR3 DNA is TGCGCCAGCAGGTCCGATCTAGCGCCTCAAGAGACG. Protein sequence: CASRSDLAPQET. The complete CDR3 reads CASRSDLAPQETQYF.

On this clone: The DNA ends 3 residues before the CDR3 does, and the rest of the CDR3 is filled in from the germline J gene. The V gene is TRBV20-1, the J gene TRBJ1-5; possible D gene TRBD1, 5 bases. Germline assignment: CDR1 DFQATT and CDR2 SNEGSKA (reference sequence). V gave up 3 bases and J gave up 2 bases, with 5 bases separating them. The CDR3 has 12 residues. CDR3 bases read: TGCAGTGCTAGGACAGGCAATCAGCCC. This codes for CSARTGNQP. The complete CDR3 reads CSARTGNQPQHF.

Notes on this clone: The CDR3 extends 3 residues past the end of the read, so its final part is completed from the germline J gene. This rearrangement joins TRBV7-3 to TRBJ1-1; 9 nucleotides match TRBD1. With V trimmed by 5 bases and J by 1 base, 5 bases remained unmatched. Per germline, CDR1 SGHTA and CDR2 FQGTGA. This CDR3 is built from 15 residues. CDR3 DNA, as far as it was read: TGTGCCAGCAGCCCCTCGGGACAGGGGAACACTGAA. Translated: CASSPSGQGNTE. The entire CDR3 protein is CASSPSGQGNTEAFF.

In regard to this clone: The CDR3 extends 3 residues past the end of the read, so its final part is completed from the germline J gene. The chain carries TRBV18 and TRBJ2-3; weak D call: TRBD1 (6 bases). The germline gives CDR1 KGHSH, CDR2 LQKENI. This CDR3 is 13 amino acids long. V was trimmed by 3 bases and J by 2 bases, leaving 6 bases between them. CDR3 DNA, as far as it was read: TGTGCCAGCTCACCGGGGGCCACAGATACG. Residues: CASSPGATDT. The entire CDR3 protein reads CASSPGATDTQYF.

A remark on this clone: The CDR3 is cut off 3 residues early in the read; its end comes from the germline J gene. The rearrangement joins TRBV7-6 to TRBJ2-2; 10 bases are shared with TRBD1. The V gene's germline CDR1 is SGHVS and CDR2 FNYEAQ. The CDR3 loop spans 15 amino acids. CDR3 bases read: TGTGCCAGCAGCCGAAGACAGGGGGCTGATGAAAAG. Translated: CASSRRQGADEK. The complete CDR3 protein is CASSRRQGADEKLFF.

In regard to this clone: The read terminates 3 residues ahead of where the CDR3 ends, so the germline J gene completes it. V usage is TRBV2 and J usage is TRBJ1-5, with unresolved D. The CDR3 totals 15 residues. Germline CDR1 and CDR2: SNHLY and FYNNEI. V was shortened by 6 bases and J by 0 bases, with 12 bases between the two germline ends. The sequenced CDR3 bases are TGTGCCAGCAGCGACGGGGATTATAGCAATCAGCCC. It codes for CASSDGDYSNQP. The CDR3, in full, reads CASSDGDYSNQPQHF.

Concerning this clone: The CDR3 end falls 3 residues outside the read, so it is completed with the germline J gene. The chain carries TRBV20-1 and TRBJ2-7; 11 bases match TRBD2. The germline V gene encodes CDR1 DFQATT and CDR2 SNEGSKA (reference sequence). This CDR3 has 15 residues. Trimming cost V 6 bases and J 3 bases; bases outside gene matches: 10. The CDR3 sequence is CSAPLGTSGLYEQYF. The CDR3 DNA, read in part, is TGCAGTGCCCCGCTTGGGACTAGCGGACTCTACGAG.

A note on this clone: The read finishes 3 residues shy of the CDR3 end, and the germline J gene is used to complete it. The chain is built from TRBV30 and TRBJ1-2; TRBD1 aligns across 7 bases. Trimming took 5 bases from V and 7 from J; bases not matched to a gene: 4. Looked up from germline, CDR1 is GTSNPN and CDR2 is SVGIG (reference sequence). The CDR3 is 11 amino acids. The CDR3 is CAWLSGGGYTF. CDR3 bases read: TGTGCCTGGCTCTCAGGGGGTGGC.

With respect to this clone: Read coverage stops 3 residues before the CDR3 terminus; the germline J gene supplies the remainder. The chain links TRBV19 to TRBJ1-1; no clear D gene. Trimming left V 1 base short and J 4 bases short, with 7 bases between. Germline V gives CDR1 LNHDA, CDR2 SQIVND (reference sequence). The CDR3 consists of 13 residues. The CDR3 DNA, read in part, is TGTGCCAGTAGTATAGTTCGGGGCACTGAA. It yields the protein CASSIVRGTE. The full CDR3 protein is CASSIVRGTEAFF.

With regard to this clone: Read coverage stops 3 residues before the CDR3 terminus; the germline J gene supplies the remainder. The V call is TRBV18, the J call TRBJ2-3; D could derive from TRBD1 or TRBD2 (6 bases each). The CDR3 spans 15 residues. Germline V gene data show CDR1 as KGHSH and CDR2 as LQKENI. The CDR3 sequence: CASAGLTGVQETQYF. CDR3 DNA, as far as it was read: TGTGCCAGTGCGGGATTGACAGGTGTTCAAGAGACG.

Points on this clone: The CDR3 end is not reached by the read, which stops 3 residues before it; the germline J gene fills it in. The V and J genes are TRBV11-3 and TRBJ2-7; D gene ambiguous. CDR3 length equals 12 residues. V lost 3 bases and J lost 6, with 9 bases in between. Per the germline V gene, CDR1 is SGHNT and CDR2 is YENEEA. The covered CDR3 bases are TGTGCCAGCAGCTTGGTCCGAGGCGAG. Translating it yields CASSLVRGE. The CDR3 reads in full as CASSLVRGEQYF.

On this clone itself: The CDR3 end lies 3 residues beyond the end of the read and is filled in from the germline J gene. The V gene is TRBV29-1, the J gene TRBJ2-5; 7 bases map to TRBD1. The CDR3 covers 13 residues. Germline V gene sequence: CDR1 SQVTM, CDR2 ANQGSEA. Trimming took 8 bases from V and 4 from J; bases not matched to a gene: 10. CDR3 DNA, as far as it was read: TGCAGCTCCCCAGCGACAGGGACAGAGACC. Translation: CSSPATGTET. The whole CDR3 protein reads CSSPATGTETQYF. Full variable domain (missing parts from reference TRBV29-1 and TRBJ2-5): SAVISQKPSRDICQRGTSLTIQCQVDSQVTMMFWYRQQPGQSLTLIATANQGSEATYESGFVIDKFPISRPNLTFSTLTVSNMSPEDSSIYLCSSPATGTETQYFGPGTRLLVL.

According to its frequency, this clone is medium-sized. Read coverage stops 3 residues before the CDR3 terminus; the germline J gene supplies the remainder. This chain joins TRBV30 and TRBJ2-5, with 11 nucleotides matching TRBD1. Germline CDR1 GTSNPN, CDR2 SVGIG (reference sequence). This CDR3 has 16 amino acids. The V segment lost 4 bases and the J segment 1 base; nucleotides outside the gene matches: 8. The CDR3 reads CAWKGSGQGGQETQYF. The sequenced part of the CDR3 DNA is TGTGCCTGGAAGGGATCGGGACAGGGGGGCCAAGAGACC.

A word on this clone: The read comes to an end 3 residues before the CDR3 does, leaving the germline J gene to fill in the end. The chain has TRBV20-1 and TRBJ1-1; 7 bases are shared with TRBD1. The CDR3 consists of 14 residues. Looked up from germline, CDR1 is DFQATT and CDR2 is SNEGSKA (reference sequence). The J segment lost 4 bases and the V segment lost 5 bases, leaving 10 bases of the junction unmatched. CDR3 residues: CSAAIQTGSTEAFF. The covered CDR3 bases are TGCAGTGCTGCTATTCAGACAGGGAGCACTGAA.

CDR3 DNA (partial): TGTGCCTGGACGGGGAGGGCGGACTACGAG. This sequence encodes CAWTGRADYE. The full CDR3 is CAWTGRADYEQYF. The J gene is TRBJ2-7, the V gene TRBV30; 7 bases align to TRBD2. The DNA ends 3 residues before the CDR3 does, and the rest of the CDR3 is filled in from the germline J gene. CDR1 GTSNPN and CDR2 SVGIG come from the germline V gene (reference sequence). This CDR3 spans 13 amino acids. The ends lost 4 bases at V and 3 bases at J; junction bases unmatched: 6.

As for this clone: The read falls 3 residues short of the CDR3 end, and the missing part is taken from the germline J gene. The chain couples TRBV29-1 to TRBJ2-3; 13 nucleotides agree with TRBD2. CDR3 length: 16 amino acids. Trimming took 7 bases from V and 3 from J; bases not matched to a gene: 10. Per the germline V gene, CDR1 is SQVTM and CDR2 is ANQGSEA. CDR3 bases read: TGCAGCGCGCATAAACTAGCGGGGGGGTCAACAGATACG. Translation gives CSAHKLAGGSTDT. The entire CDR3 protein reads CSAHKLAGGSTDTQYF.

As concerns this clone: With the read ending 3 residues before the CDR3 end, the germline J gene is used to fill in that end. The chain is built from TRBV30 and TRBJ1-1; D gene unclear. The germline gives CDR1 GTSNPN, CDR2 SVGIG (reference sequence). V was trimmed by 1 base and J by 6 bases, leaving 6 bases between them. This CDR3 spans 11 amino acids. Incomplete CDR3 DNA: TGTGCCTGGAGTGCGTCAGCTGAA. It yields the protein CAWSASAE. The full CDR3 is CAWSASAEAFF.

A word on this clone: The read terminates 3 residues ahead of where the CDR3 ends, so the germline J gene completes it. This sequence joins TRBV6-1 and TRBJ1-1; the D gene is possibly TRBD1 (6 bases). The V and J ends lost 2 bases and 7 bases respectively, with 11 bases between them. The CDR3 runs 13 residues. The germline CDR1 and CDR2 sequences are MNHNS and SASEGT. The chain's CDR3 is CASSEKGVDEAFF. Incomplete CDR3 DNA: TGTGCCAGCAGTGAAAAGGGGGTGGATGAA.